What follows is one T cell receptor (beta chain) and its context. As yet, its antigen is unknown. The PCR used 60 Vbeta and 13 Jbeta primers. Sequencing used immunoSEQ multiplex PCR; TCRdb keeps in-frame clones, though not all of them. The profile shows roughly 200,000 clones, around 75% of them singletons. The data originate from a study of cytomegalovirus exposure and HLA in healthy donors. General study results and limits: As was reported, the HLA-A and HLA-B alleles of most subjects were accurately predicted from TCR beta sequences.

Trimming cost V 5 bases and J 3 bases; bases outside gene matches: 6. The germline gives CDR1 SQVTM, CDR2 ANQGSEA. The CDR3 totals 16 residues. This sequence was found in a male donor in good health and CMV-seronegative. The sample consisted of PBMCs. V usage is TRBV29-1 and J usage is TRBJ2-1, with 14 bases that match TRBD2. Written as DNA, the CDR3 is TGCAGCGTTAGGGGGACTAGCGGGAGTATCTACAATGAGCAGTTCTTC. Amino acid sequence: CSVRGTSGSIYNEQFF.